This is a list of T cell receptor beta chains from one sample in a study of T cell responses to AZD1222 COVID-19 vaccine. Here immunoSEQ multiplex PCR was the method, and the copy in TCRdb shows in-frame clones only, minus some. This sample has roughly 150,000 clones, with around 85% found just once. The material was peripheral blood, obtained 28 days after the second AZD1222 dose. These receptors all stem from an adult who received the AZD1222 COVID-19 vaccine. The conserved cysteine and the conserved F or W are not part of the CDR3 here. The order of the fields is V gene, J gene, CDR3 protein.

TRBV20-1	TRBJ2-3	SARTTDTQY
TRBV5-6	TRBJ2-5	ASSSTRLSRRETQY
TRBV7-8	TRBJ2-3	ASIKGRVRADTQY
TRBV9	TRBJ1-2	ASTAGATYGYT
TRBV2	TRBJ1-2	ASSRDSRANYGYT
TRBV5-1	TRBJ1-2	ASSEGTGVGYT
TRBV3-1/TRBV3-2	TRBJ1-1	ASSQDLGQNTEAF
TRBV5-6	TRBJ1-1	ASSRDQNTEAF
TRBV19	TRBJ1-1	ASSTHSELNTEAF
TRBV4-3	TRBJ1-2	ASSHTRTGSGYT
TRBV9	TRBJ2-7	ASSSEVVPYEQY
TRBV27	TRBJ1-2	ASAYFSGTADGYT
TRBV5-4	TRBJ2-2	ASSSGPLRDANTGELF
TRBV5-5	TRBJ2-7	ASSLASGESYEQY
TRBV5-1	TRBJ1-1	ASSLGEPNTEAF
TRBV23-1	TRBJ1-2	ASSQSPQPNYGYT
TRBV19	TRBJ1-6	ASLRRGGSYNSPLH
TRBV19	TRBJ1-2	ASSMGRRLGYT
TRBV25-1	TRBJ2-4	ASSEGSRSKNIQY
TRBV2	TRBJ2-7	ASNPDSPTYEQY
TRBV9	TRBJ2-3	ASSVGSFLTANTDTQY
TRBV18	TRBJ2-2	ASSHDRDGSWTGELF
TRBV19	TRBJ2-2	ASRLGGTGLGGELF
TRBV5-1	TRBJ2-5	ASSVDPAPGTQY
TRBV6-5	TRBJ1-1	ASSYSGGTEAF
TRBV5-1	TRBJ1-3	ASSLGSAVVAGNTIY
TRBV27	TRBJ1-4	ASSLGVGAPNEKLF
TRBV6-5	TRBJ1-3	ASRSGQTGNTIY
TRBV20-1	TRBJ2-1	SASLDRANNEQF
TRBV27	TRBJ2-1	ASSSVAGAYNEQF
TRBV6-5	TRBJ1-5	ASSTDPAQPQH
TRBV5-4	TRBJ1-2	ASSLEVTSPYGYT
TRBV2	TRBJ1-3	ASSEEQSEY
TRBV5-8	TRBJ1-1	ASSRTGARPEAF
TRBV10-3	TRBJ2-1	AISEIGDTSYNEQF
TRBV4-1	TRBJ2-2	ASSQPGKNTGELF
TRBV6-5	TRBJ1-3	ASSWTENSGNTIY
TRBV27	TRBJ1-1	ASSRSPWTGNTEAF
TRBV1	TRBJ1-5	TSSQNRGANLLLRNQPQH
TRBV27	TRBJ2-1	ASSRTRWAYNEQF
TRBV4-1	TRBJ1-5	ASSLRLGNQPQH
TRBV5-1	TRBJ1-1	ASSLVGSSLMDTEAF
TRBV19	TRBJ2-7	ASSQGLPYEQY
TRBV15	TRBJ1-2	ATSRDGGRGGYT
TRBV7-8	TRBJ1-1	ASSFRRNTEAF
TRBV5-1	TRBJ2-3	ASSLSTTDTQY
TRBV4-1	TRBJ2-5	ASSRSGQETQY
TRBV4-3	TRBJ2-1	ASSQARRGAYNEQF
TRBV5-8	TRBJ1-5	ASSLRSTGNQPQH
TRBV27	TRBJ1-1	ASSLFGANTEAF
TRBV13	TRBJ1-1	ASTQGPNTEAF
TRBV19	TRBJ1-1	ASSIHHPRGGSEAF
TRBV3-1/TRBV3-2	TRBJ2-7	ASSHGTGGLYEQY
TRBV18	TRBJ1-1	ASSPRRGSGTEAF
TRBV18	TRBJ1-1	ASSPPGGINTEAF
TRBV14	TRBJ2-6	ASSQTRSSGANVLT
TRBV12-3/TRBV12-4	TRBJ2-7	ASIPDYSYEQY
TRBV4-1	TRBJ1-1	ASSPRQGANTEAF
TRBV30	TRBJ2-7	AGLRRQSHYEQY